Listed below are T cell receptor beta chains from one sample, sequenced in a study of OX40 agonist ivuxolimab in advanced cancers. Assay used: immunoSEQ multiplex PCR; TCRdb lists only in-frame clones, some missing. This repertoire shows around 68,000 clones, approximately 81% found once; its top ten account for about 0.68%. The specimen comprised CD4+ or CD8+ T cells sorted from blood, sampled in a trial of the OX40 agonist ivuxolimab. Receptors were obtained from an adult with an advanced solid tumor such as melanoma, head and neck, liver or kidney cancer. Each CDR3 is given with its conserved first and last residue. A D gene is named only where the DNA matches it firmly. Clone size, where shown, is once, few, many, or a class for clones that have expanded.

d_call: TRBD1; j_call: TRBJ1-4; v_call: TRBV4-1; clone_size: few; cdr3_nt: TGCGCCAGCAGCCGGGGACAGGGGGCTGAAAAACTGTTTTTT; cdr3_aa: CASSRGQGAEKLFF
d_call: -; j_call: TRBJ2-6; v_call: TRBV19; clone_size: once; cdr3_nt: TGTGCCAGTAGGCAAGGGGCCAACGTCCTGACTTTC; cdr3_aa: CASRQGANVLTF
d_call: TRBD1; j_call: TRBJ2-3; v_call: TRBV29-1; clone_size: -; cdr3_nt: TGCAGCGTTGCGCAGGGGGAGCTGACGGATACGCAGTATTTT; cdr3_aa: CSVAQGELTDTQYF
d_call: -; j_call: TRBJ1-1; v_call: TRBV7-3; clone_size: -; cdr3_nt: TGTGCCAGCAGACAGACAGCAAACACTGAAGCTTTCTTT; cdr3_aa: CASRQTANTEAFF
d_call: TRBD1; j_call: TRBJ1-6; v_call: TRBV6-6; clone_size: -; cdr3_nt: TGTGCCAGCAGCACGACAGGGGCGGATTCACCCCTCCACTTT; cdr3_aa: CASSTTGADSPLHF
d_call: TRBD1; j_call: TRBJ1-3; v_call: TRBV19; clone_size: -; cdr3_nt: TGTGCCAGTAGCACGGGACAGAGCTCTGGAAACACCATATATTTT; cdr3_aa: CASSTGQSSGNTIYF
d_call: -; j_call: TRBJ1-1; v_call: TRBV10-3; clone_size: -; cdr3_nt: TGTGCCATCTCTGGTCAGGGTGTAGTAGGTTTGGCTTTCTTT; cdr3_aa: CAISGQGVVGLAFF
d_call: -; j_call: TRBJ2-7; v_call: TRBV18; clone_size: -; cdr3_nt: TGTGCCAGCTCACCAGGGGGCCGGAGGAACGAGCAGTACTTC; cdr3_aa: CASSPGGRRNEQYF
d_call: -; j_call: TRBJ1-2; v_call: TRBV5-1; clone_size: -; cdr3_nt: TGCGCCAGCAGCGAGGCCCGGGATGGCTACACCTTC; cdr3_aa: CASSEARDGYTF
d_call: -; j_call: TRBJ1-1; v_call: TRBV7-2; clone_size: -; cdr3_nt: TGTGCCAGCAGCTTAGACCCCAAGAACACTGAAGCTTTCTTT; cdr3_aa: CASSLDPKNTEAFF
d_call: -; j_call: TRBJ1-1; v_call: TRBV29-1; clone_size: -; cdr3_nt: TGCAGCGCCGTCGGCACCCTCGTCACTGAAGCTTTCTTT; cdr3_aa: CSAVGTLVTEAFF
d_call: -; j_call: TRBJ2-3; v_call: TRBV25-1; clone_size: -; cdr3_nt: TGTGCCAGCAGTGAATGGGGGAATCAGGATACGCAGTATTTT; cdr3_aa: CASSEWGNQDTQYF
d_call: -; j_call: TRBJ1-4; v_call: TRBV6-1; clone_size: -; cdr3_nt: TGTGCCAGCGGCCCAAGGAATGAAAAACTGTTTTTT; cdr3_aa: CASGPRNEKLFF
d_call: -; j_call: TRBJ2-2; v_call: TRBV7-3; clone_size: -; cdr3_nt: TGTGCCAGCAGCTTCGCCCGCGGGCAGGGTACCGGGGAGCTGTTTTTT; cdr3_aa: CASSFARGQGTGELFF
d_call: TRBD2; j_call: TRBJ2-2; v_call: TRBV11-2; clone_size: -; cdr3_nt: TGTGCCAGCAGCCCCCGACTAGCGGGGGGGTCGAACACCGGGGAGCTGTTTTTT; cdr3_aa: CASSPRLAGGSNTGELFF
d_call: -; j_call: TRBJ2-3; v_call: TRBV7-9; clone_size: -; cdr3_nt: TGTGCCAGCAGCTTATTATATGGTACAGATACGCAGTATTTT; cdr3_aa: CASSLLYGTDTQYF
d_call: -; j_call: TRBJ1-1; v_call: TRBV7-6; clone_size: -; cdr3_nt: TGTGCCAGCAGCTTATTATTGGTTAAGGCTCCTCCTAACACTGAAGCTTTCTTT; cdr3_aa: CASSLLLVKAPPNTEAFF
d_call: -; j_call: TRBJ2-2; v_call: TRBV7-2; clone_size: few; cdr3_nt: TGTGCCAGCAGCTCGAGGGACTCGGGCACCGGGGAGCTGTTTTTT; cdr3_aa: CASSSRDSGTGELFF
d_call: TRBD2; j_call: TRBJ2-3; v_call: TRBV12-5; clone_size: once; cdr3_nt: TGTGCTAGTGCCCCTGGCGGGGGTGATACGCAGTATTTT; cdr3_aa: CASAPGGGDTQYF
d_call: TRBD2; j_call: TRBJ2-2; v_call: TRBV10-3; clone_size: few; cdr3_nt: TGTGCCATCAGTGAGACTAGCGGAAACACCGGGGAGCTGTTTTTT; cdr3_aa: CAISETSGNTGELFF
d_call: -; j_call: TRBJ2-2; v_call: TRBV5-1; clone_size: few; cdr3_nt: TGCGCCAGCAGTTCGGGGCAGGGGAGGACCGGGGAGCTGTTTTTT; cdr3_aa: CASSSGQGRTGELFF
d_call: -; j_call: TRBJ2-1; v_call: TRBV11-2; clone_size: -; cdr3_nt: TGTGCCAGCAGCTTGAATGAGCAGTTCTTC; cdr3_aa: CASSLNEQFF
d_call: -; j_call: TRBJ1-1; v_call: TRBV19; clone_size: -; cdr3_nt: TGTGCCAGTAGCACGACTTGGGAGAACACTGAAGCTTTCTTT; cdr3_aa: CASSTTWENTEAFF
d_call: TRBD1; j_call: TRBJ1-2; v_call: TRBV19; clone_size: -; cdr3_nt: TGTGCCAGTAGTCCACAGGGGAAGACACGAGGCTACACCTTC; cdr3_aa: CASSPQGKTRGYTF
d_call: TRBD1; j_call: TRBJ2-1; v_call: TRBV25-1; clone_size: -; cdr3_nt: TGTGCCAGCAGTGATTGGAAAGGGGGCCCCTACAATGAGCAGTTCTTC; cdr3_aa: CASSDWKGGPYNEQFF
d_call: -; j_call: TRBJ2-2; v_call: TRBV10-3; clone_size: -; cdr3_nt: TGTGCCATCCGTGTGGGGGTCCACACCGGGGAGCTGTTTTTT; cdr3_aa: CAIRVGVHTGELFF
d_call: -; j_call: TRBJ1-2; v_call: TRBV6-5; clone_size: -; cdr3_nt: TGTGCCAGCAGTTACTCGGGTGGGGTCAACTATGGCTACACCTTC; cdr3_aa: CASSYSGGVNYGYTF
d_call: TRBD1; j_call: TRBJ2-2; v_call: TRBV2; clone_size: -; cdr3_nt: TGTGCCAGCATCACGGACAGGGAAGGGGAGCTGTTTTTT; cdr3_aa: CASITDREGELFF
d_call: -; j_call: TRBJ1-1; v_call: TRBV5-1; clone_size: -; cdr3_nt: TGCGCCAGCAGCTTGGCCGGAATCCCAGGCGACACTGAAGCTTTCTTT; cdr3_aa: CASSLAGIPGDTEAFF
d_call: TRBD1; j_call: TRBJ1-1; v_call: TRBV10-1; clone_size: -; cdr3_nt: TGCGCCAGCAGTCTTGGGACAGGGATGAACACTGAAGCTTTCTTT; cdr3_aa: CASSLGTGMNTEAFF
d_call: TRBD1; j_call: TRBJ2-2; v_call: TRBV4-3; clone_size: -; cdr3_nt: TGCGCCAGCACTGCCGGCTTGGAGAGGGGGCCCGGGGAGCTGTTTTTT; cdr3_aa: CASTAGLERGPGELFF
d_call: TRBD2; j_call: TRBJ2-1; v_call: TRBV19; clone_size: -; cdr3_nt: TGTGCCAGTAGTATCCTAGCGGGGGGGAATAATGAGCAGTTCTTC; cdr3_aa: CASSILAGGNNEQFF
d_call: TRBD2; j_call: TRBJ2-5; v_call: TRBV4-1; clone_size: -; cdr3_nt: TGCGCCAGCAGCCGTCTCCTTAGGTCGACGACGGGGGGCCAAGAGACCCAGTACTTC; cdr3_aa: CASSRLLRSTTGGQETQYF
d_call: -; j_call: TRBJ1-1; v_call: TRBV7-9; clone_size: -; cdr3_nt: TGTGCCAGCAGCTTATCACGGGACACTGAAGCTTTCTTT; cdr3_aa: CASSLSRDTEAFF
d_call: -; j_call: TRBJ2-7; v_call: TRBV11-2; clone_size: -; cdr3_nt: TGTGCCAGCAGCTTAGGGGGGGCGGGACAGTTCTACGAGCAGTACTTC; cdr3_aa: CASSLGGAGQFYEQYF
d_call: TRBD2; j_call: TRBJ2-3; v_call: TRBV7-2; clone_size: -; cdr3_nt: TGTGCCAGCAGCCCTAAGCGGGGGGGCCACACAGATACGCAGTATTTT; cdr3_aa: CASSPKRGGHTDTQYF
d_call: TRBD1; j_call: TRBJ2-3; v_call: TRBV6-6; clone_size: few; cdr3_nt: TGTGCCAGCACCCAGGGACAGATTAGCACAGATACGCAGTATTTT; cdr3_aa: CASTQGQISTDTQYF
d_call: TRBD1; j_call: TRBJ2-7; v_call: TRBV28; clone_size: -; cdr3_nt: TGTGCCAGCACGGGTGGCAGGGGGCGCCTAGGCGAGCAGTACTTC; cdr3_aa: CASTGGRGRLGEQYF
d_call: -; j_call: TRBJ1-1; v_call: TRBV19; clone_size: few; cdr3_nt: TGTGCCAGTAGTGCGGACAGAATTAACACTGAAGCTTTCTTT; cdr3_aa: CASSADRINTEAFF
d_call: -; j_call: TRBJ2-7; v_call: TRBV18; clone_size: -; cdr3_nt: TGTGCCAGCTCACCCTTTTTTCCGGGCGAGCAGTACTTC; cdr3_aa: CASSPFFPGEQYF
d_call: TRBD1; j_call: TRBJ2-1; v_call: TRBV19; clone_size: once; cdr3_nt: TGTGCCAGTAATGGGAGACAGGGCTACAATGAGCAGTTCTTC; cdr3_aa: CASNGRQGYNEQFF
d_call: TRBD2; j_call: TRBJ2-7; v_call: TRBV6-5; clone_size: -; cdr3_nt: TGTGCCAGCAGGGCTAGCGGGTTATACGAGCAGTACTTC; cdr3_aa: CASRASGLYEQYF
d_call: -; j_call: TRBJ1-2; v_call: TRBV5-4; clone_size: -; cdr3_nt: TGTGCCAGCAGCTTGGGTTCCCAGGTGTCCTATGGCTACACCTTC; cdr3_aa: CASSLGSQVSYGYTF
d_call: -; j_call: TRBJ1-2; v_call: TRBV5-4; clone_size: -; cdr3_nt: TGTGCCATCTCTTTGGCCCCCGGACAACAATATGGCTACACCTTC; cdr3_aa: CAISLAPGQQYGYTF
d_call: -; j_call: TRBJ2-7; v_call: TRBV7-7; clone_size: -; cdr3_nt: TGTGCCAGCAGTTCGGCGGGACAGCCAAGCTCCTACGAGCAGTACTTC; cdr3_aa: CASSSAGQPSSYEQYF
d_call: TRBD1; j_call: TRBJ1-3; v_call: TRBV19; clone_size: few; cdr3_nt: TGTGCCAGTAGTGGGAACAGGGGCTCTGGAAACACCATATATTTT; cdr3_aa: CASSGNRGSGNTIYF
d_call: TRBD1; j_call: TRBJ1-2; v_call: TRBV10-1; clone_size: once; cdr3_nt: TGCGCCAGCAGTGAAGAACAGGGGACGGGCTACACCTTC; cdr3_aa: CASSEEQGTGYTF
d_call: -; j_call: TRBJ1-1; v_call: TRBV14; clone_size: -; cdr3_nt: TGTGCCAGCAGCCCCCACTTGAACACTGAAGCTTTCTTT; cdr3_aa: CASSPHLNTEAFF
d_call: -; j_call: TRBJ2-1; v_call: TRBV18; clone_size: -; cdr3_nt: TGTGCCAGCTCACCAAGTCGGGGACACCTTAGGTCCTACAATGAGCAGTTCTTC; cdr3_aa: CASSPSRGHLRSYNEQFF
d_call: -; j_call: TRBJ2-7; v_call: TRBV7-9; clone_size: once; cdr3_nt: TGTGCCAGCAGCTTAGCTGTAGCTTCCGAGCAGTACTTC; cdr3_aa: CASSLAVASEQYF
d_call: -; j_call: TRBJ2-5; v_call: TRBV5-1; clone_size: -; cdr3_nt: TGCGCCAGCAGCTTAGTCGGGATAGAGACCCAGTACTTC; cdr3_aa: CASSLVGIETQYF
d_call: TRBD1; j_call: TRBJ1-5; v_call: TRBV2; clone_size: -; cdr3_nt: TGTGCCGGGGGACAGGGTGCCCCCAATCAGCCCCAGCATTTT; cdr3_aa: CAGGQGAPNQPQHF
d_call: TRBD1; j_call: TRBJ1-5; v_call: TRBV19; clone_size: -; cdr3_nt: TGTGCCAGTAGCCGCTTGGGGACAGGGCCAAATCAGCCCCAGCATTTT; cdr3_aa: CASSRLGTGPNQPQHF
d_call: TRBD1; j_call: TRBJ1-1; v_call: TRBV6-1; clone_size: -; cdr3_nt: TGTGCCAGCAGTAAGGGACAGTTGAACACTGAAGCTTTCTTT; cdr3_aa: CASSKGQLNTEAFF
d_call: -; j_call: TRBJ1-1; v_call: TRBV2; clone_size: -; cdr3_nt: TGTGCCAGCAGTAAGTACGGGACTTCGAACACTGAAGCTTTCTTT; cdr3_aa: CASSKYGTSNTEAFF
d_call: -; j_call: TRBJ1-5; v_call: TRBV7-2; clone_size: -; cdr3_nt: TGTGCCAGCAGCTTAGCGCTTAGCAATCAGCCCCAGCATTTT; cdr3_aa: CASSLALSNQPQHF
d_call: -; j_call: TRBJ1-3; v_call: TRBV7-3; clone_size: -; cdr3_nt: TGTGCCAGCAGCTTCGGTCCCTCTGGAAACACCATATATTTT; cdr3_aa: CASSFGPSGNTIYF